The next 14 T cell receptor beta chains were all read from a single sample in a study of T cell repertoires in cytomegalovirus infection. A single record per CDR3 protein comes from TCRdb applying MiXCR to the reads. The profile shows 680,000 or so distinct CDR3 sequences, roughly 35% of them singletons. Material for sequencing was PBMCs. The receptors shown here come from a human donor in good health (CMV status not recorded). Some clones in this sample may be carry-over from other donors' samples.

With respect to this clonotype: One end of the junction varies from germline; a read error may be responsible. CDR3 sequence (DNA): TGTTCCAGCAGCCATCTCGGCTCTGGTGCCAACGTCCTGACTTTC. Protein sequence: CSSSHLGSGANVLTF. The chain couples TRBV7-2 to TRBJ2-6; D is unresolved. The CDR3 has 15 amino acids. CDR1 is SGHTA and CDR2 is FQGNSA in the germline V gene.

V gene TRBV7-9 combines with J gene TRBJ1-2, with D possibly TRBD1 on 5 matching bases. The CDR3 extends over 13 amino acids. CDR1 and CDR2 from the germline V gene are SEHNR and FQNEAQ (reference sequence). V was clipped by 5 bases and J by 4 bases, with 11 bases between them. The CDR3 reads CASSPRAGYGYTF. In nucleotides, the CDR3 is TGTGCCAGCAGCCCCAGGGCGGGCTATGGCTACACCTTC.

V and J are TRBV6-1 and TRBJ1-5; no reliable D call. Trimming removed 3 bases from V and 3 bases from J, with 9 bases in between. CDR1 is MNHNS, CDR2 SASEGT, per germline. This CDR3 contains 14 residues. CDR3 in DNA: TGTGCCAGCAGTGACCGCACAAACAATCAGCCCCAGCATTTT. Translation: CASSDRTNNQPQHF.

This clonotype has a handful of counts. The CDR3 DNA sequence: TGTGCCAGCAGCCGCCCGGGTGTGGATCAAGGGACTAGCGGGAGGGCCAGGGACAATGAGCAGTTCTTC. The encoded protein is CASSRPGVDQGTSGRARDNEQFF. The chain uses TRBV7-2 and TRBJ2-1; TRBD2 matches 16 bases. V shed 5 bases and J 5 bases; nucleotides not matched to a gene: 24. In germline, CDR1 is SGHTA, CDR2 FQGNSA. The CDR3 totals 23 residues.

The chain employs TRBV28 and TRBJ2-5, with 9 bases matching TRBD1. This CDR3 is 14 amino acids long. V shed 5 bases and J 9 bases; nucleotides not matched to a gene: 10. Germline V gene sequence: CDR1 MDHEN, CDR2 SYDVKM. The CDR3 region is CASSTGTGYWAQYF. The CDR3 coding sequence is TGTGCCAGCAGTACCGGGACAGGGTATTGGGCCCAGTACTTC. Complete variable domain (other parts from reference TRBV28 and TRBJ2-5): DVKVTQSSRYLVKRTGEKVFLECVQDMDHENMFWYRQDPGLGLRLIYFSYDVKMKEKGDIPEGYSVSREKKERFSLILESASTNQTSMYLCASSTGTGYWAQYFGPGTRLLVL.

Concerning this clonotype itself: A read error may be the cause here, since a much bigger clone is one base away. The V gene is TRBV7-8, the J gene TRBJ1-1; D ambiguous. The germline gives CDR1 SGHVS, CDR2 FQNEAQ. The CDR3 spans 15 residues. The CDR3 DNA sequence: TGTGCCAGCAGCCCTAGCCGGCTCGGGAGCACTGAAGATTTCTTT. Translating gives CASSPSRLGSTEDFF. Complete variable domain (other parts from reference TRBV7-8 and TRBJ1-1): GAGVSQSPRYKVAKRGQDVALRCDPISGHVSLFWYQQALGQGPEFLTYFQNEAQLDKSGLPSDRFFAERPEGSVSTLKIQRTQQEDSAVYLCASSPSRLGSTEDFFGQGTRLTVV.

The rearrangement links TRBV19 to TRBJ2-3; D unresolved. From germline, CDR1 is LNHDA and CDR2 SQIVND (reference sequence). The CDR3 contains 15 residues. Trimming cost V 3 bases and J 4 bases, with 14 bases left between them. CDR3: CASSMQALRPDTQYF. CDR3 DNA: TGTGCCAGTAGTATGCAGGCTTTACGCCCAGATACGCAGTATTTT.

The chain combines TRBV29-1 with TRBJ2-7, with D unresolved. The germline gives CDR1 SQVTM, CDR2 ANQGSEA. Trimming removed 4 bases at V and 5 bases at J, with 6 bases between. The CDR3 is made up of 10 amino acids. CDR3 amino acids: CSVGGNEQYF. The CDR3 DNA reads as TGCAGCGTTGGCGGAAACGAGCAGTACTTC.

CDR3: CASSALNTEAFF. The CDR3 DNA follows: TGTGCCAGCAGTGCCCTGAACACTGAAGCTTTCTTT. The rearrangement links TRBV2 to TRBJ1-1; D gene uncertain. This CDR3 is built from 12 residues. The V end lost 4 bases, the J end lost 0 bases, and 3 bases lay between the germline ends. The germline V gene has CDR1 SNHLY and CDR2 FYNNEI.

The chain recombines TRBV24-1 with TRBJ2-2; tentative D call: TRBD2 (6 bases). CDR1 KGHDR and CDR2 SFDVKD come from the germline V gene. This CDR3 contains 14 residues. The germline V and J ends were trimmed by 9 bases and 5 bases, with 15 bases remaining between them. Here the CDR3 reads CATQLTGETGELFF. The DNA of the CDR3 is TGTGCCACCCAGCTTACGGGGGAGACCGGGGAGCTGTTTTTT.

This clonotype was observed once. Germline is not matched at one junction end, which may reflect a read error. The V call is TRBV7-2, the J call TRBJ1-6; a weak D match, TRBD1 (6 bases). The CDR3 consists of 14 residues. CDR1 is SGHTA and CDR2 is FQGNSA in the germline V gene. The CDR3 loop reads CASSFGTLNSPIHF. The CDR3 region has the DNA TGTGCCAGCAGCTTCGGGACACTTAATTCACCCATCCACTTT.

About this clonotype itself: A much larger clone differs by one base, so this may be a read error. The chain employs TRBV6-8 and TRBJ1-1; D may be TRBD1 (6 bases). CDR3 size: 13 residues. Germline V gene sequence: CDR1 MNHGY, CDR2 SAAAGT. The CDR3 region has the DNA TGTGCCGGCAGTGGCAGGGGGAACACTGAAGCTTTCTTT. It is translated as CAGSGRGNTEAFF.

This clonotype was picked up a small number of times. CDR3: CSARRQEFSYEQYF. In DNA form, the CDR3 reads TGCAGTGCTAGACGGCAGGAGTTTTCCTACGAGCAGTACTTC. V and J are TRBV20-1 and TRBJ2-7; D unclear. Germline V gene data show CDR1 as DFQATT and CDR2 as SNEGSKA (reference sequence). Trimming removed 2 bases from V and 1 base from J, with 12 bases in between. This CDR3 region has 14 residues.

This clonotype was seen more than once but under ten times. The J gene is TRBJ1-5, the V gene TRBV7-6, with a possible D match to TRBD1 (6 bases). This CDR3 is 14 amino acids long. Germline CDR1 is SGHVS and CDR2 is FNYEAQ. Trimming shortened V by 2 bases and J by 6 bases, and 11 bases separated the two germline ends. For the CDR3, the DNA is TGTGCCAGCAGCTTACGCAGGGGCTCTCAGCCCCAGCATTTT. Translating it yields CASSLRRGSQPQHF.